These T cell receptor beta chains were read from a single sample in a study of blood T cell repertoires in COVID-19. Some clones are missing from TCRdb's copy, which holds only in-frame ones; the method was immunoSEQ multiplex PCR. This table holds approximately 100,000 clones, about 85% found once. The specimen was peripheral blood. The receptors originated from a human donor in a cohort sampled during active COVID-19. Both conserved end residues are part of each CDR3. The D gene is left open where the match is weak. Rows may omit the clone size; those that give it use once, few, many or a size class.

j_gene | len | v_gene | d_gene | abundance | CDR3nt | CDR3aa
TRBJ2-5 | 13 | TRBV2 | TRBD1 | . | TGTGCCAGCAGTGACAGGGGGCAAGAGACCCAGTACTTC | CASSDRGQETQYF
TRBJ2-3 | 17 | TRBV15 | TRBD2 | . | TGTGCCACCAGCAAAGGACTGAGCGGGGCCGACTTGGATACGCAGTATTTT | CATSKGLSGADLDTQYF
TRBJ2-1 | 15 | TRBV25-1 | TRBD2 | . | TGTGCCAGCAGTGAAGGGGGGACTAGAGGCAATGAGCAGTTCTTC | CASSEGGTRGNEQFF
TRBJ1-4 | 15 | TRBV7-9 | TRBD1 | few | TGTGCCAGCAGCTTAGACAGGGGAACTAATGAAAAACTGTTTTTT | CASSLDRGTNEKLFF
TRBJ1-3 | 15 | TRBV18 | . | . | TGTGCCAGCTCACCGGCAGAGGTCGCTGGAAACACCATATATTTT | CASSPAEVAGNTIYF
TRBJ2-2 | 14 | TRBV9 | . | . | TGTGCCAGCAGCGCTAGAGCCTTCACCGGGGAGCTGTTTTTT | CASSARAFTGELFF
TRBJ2-3 | 15 | TRBV7-2 | TRBD2 | . | TGTGCCAGCAGCGAGGGACTAGCGGGGGCTTATACGCAGTATTTT | CASSEGLAGAYTQYF
TRBJ1-6 | 13 | TRBV14 | . | . | TGTGCCAGCAGCCAAGCGGTCCGGGGACCCCTCCACTTT | CASSQAVRGPLHF
TRBJ1-2 | 15 | TRBV9 | . | . | TGTGCCAGCAGCGTAGGAGGATCCGGGACACATGGCTACACCTTC | CASSVGGSGTHGYTF
TRBJ2-1 | 15 | TRBV10-3 | TRBD1 | . | TGTGCCATCAGTGATATCGGGCAGGGGGTGGTTGAGCAGTTCTTC | CAISDIGQGVVEQFF
TRBJ1-4 | 16 | TRBV3-1/TRBV3-2 | . | . | TGTGCCAGCAGCCAAGATGGCGAGGGAAATGATGAAAAACTGTTTTTT | CASSQDGEGNDEKLFF
TRBJ2-7 | 11 | TRBV5-4 | . | . | TGTGCCAGCAGCTCAAGGGGCGAGCAGTACTTC | CASSSRGEQYF
TRBJ2-3 | 17 | TRBV4-3 | TRBD1 | many | TGCGCCAGCAGCCAATCCCTGACAGGGCGGCCCACAGATACGCAGTATTTT | CASSQSLTGRPTDTQYF